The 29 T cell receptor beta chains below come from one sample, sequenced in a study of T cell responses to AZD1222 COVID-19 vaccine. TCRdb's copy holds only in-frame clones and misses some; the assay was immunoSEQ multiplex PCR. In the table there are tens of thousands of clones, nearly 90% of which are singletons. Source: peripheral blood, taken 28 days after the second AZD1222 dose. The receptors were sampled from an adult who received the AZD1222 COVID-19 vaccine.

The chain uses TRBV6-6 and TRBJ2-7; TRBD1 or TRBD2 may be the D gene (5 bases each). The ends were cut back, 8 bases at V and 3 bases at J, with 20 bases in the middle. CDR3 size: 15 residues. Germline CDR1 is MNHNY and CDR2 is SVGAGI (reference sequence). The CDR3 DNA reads TGTGCCAGCGGAACCACACCGGGACGCAGCTACGAGCAGTACGTC. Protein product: CASGTTPGRSYEQYV.

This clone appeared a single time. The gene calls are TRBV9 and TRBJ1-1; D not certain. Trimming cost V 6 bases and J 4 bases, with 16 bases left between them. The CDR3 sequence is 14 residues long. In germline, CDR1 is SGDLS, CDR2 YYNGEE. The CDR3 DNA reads TGTGCCAGCACCCTGTCGGGCAGCGCCACTGAAGCTTTCTTT. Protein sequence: CASTLSGSATEAFF.

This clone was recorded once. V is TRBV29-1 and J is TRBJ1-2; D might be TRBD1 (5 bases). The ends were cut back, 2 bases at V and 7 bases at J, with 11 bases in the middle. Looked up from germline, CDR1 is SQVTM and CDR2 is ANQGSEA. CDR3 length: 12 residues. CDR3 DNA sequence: TGCAGCGTTGAATTCTTTGGGGGTGGCTACACCTTC. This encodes CSVEFFGGGYTF.

The DNA of the CDR3 is TGTGCCAGCAGCCAAGTACCCACTCGAGGCTACACCTTC. Amino acids: CASSQVPTRGYTF. This chain uses TRBV3-1 (or the pseudogene TRBV3-2) with TRBJ1-2, with D unclear. The germline V gene encodes CDR1 LGHDT and CDR2 YNNKEL (reference sequence). The CDR3 spans 13 residues. The V gene lost 1 base and the J gene lost 8 bases, with 11 bases spanning the gap.

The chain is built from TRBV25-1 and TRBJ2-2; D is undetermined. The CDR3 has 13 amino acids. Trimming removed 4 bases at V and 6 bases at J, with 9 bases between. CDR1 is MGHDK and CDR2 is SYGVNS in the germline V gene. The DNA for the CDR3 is TGTGCCAGCAGTGGGCCCACGTCCGGGGAGCTGTTTTTT. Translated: CASSGPTSGELFF.

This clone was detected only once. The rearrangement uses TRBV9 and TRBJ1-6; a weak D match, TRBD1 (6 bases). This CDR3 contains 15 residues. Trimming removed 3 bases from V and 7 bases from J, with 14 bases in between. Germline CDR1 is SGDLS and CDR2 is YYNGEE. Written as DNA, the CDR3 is TGTGCCAGCAGCGGCTCGACAGGTCCCAATTCACCCCTCCACTTT. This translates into CASSGSTGPNSPLHF.

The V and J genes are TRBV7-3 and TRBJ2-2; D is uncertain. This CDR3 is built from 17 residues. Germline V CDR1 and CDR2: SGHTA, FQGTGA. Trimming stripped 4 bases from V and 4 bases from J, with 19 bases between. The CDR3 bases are TGTGCCAGCAGCTCACTTAGGCGCCGCGCGTCCACCGGGGAGCTGTTTTTT. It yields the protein CASSSLRRRASTGELFF.

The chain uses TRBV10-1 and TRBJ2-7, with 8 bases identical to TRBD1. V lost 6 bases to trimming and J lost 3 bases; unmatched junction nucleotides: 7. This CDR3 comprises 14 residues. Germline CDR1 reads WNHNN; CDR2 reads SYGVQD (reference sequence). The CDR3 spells CASSYLGQGYEQYF. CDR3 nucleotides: TGCGCCAGCAGCTACTTAGGACAGGGCTACGAGCAGTACTTC.

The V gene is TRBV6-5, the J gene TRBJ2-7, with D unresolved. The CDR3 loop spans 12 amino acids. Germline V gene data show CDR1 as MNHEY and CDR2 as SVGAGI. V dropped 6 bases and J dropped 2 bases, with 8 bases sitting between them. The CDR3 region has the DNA TGTGCCAGCAGAATGACGGCCTACGAGCAGTACGTC. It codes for CASRMTAYEQYV.

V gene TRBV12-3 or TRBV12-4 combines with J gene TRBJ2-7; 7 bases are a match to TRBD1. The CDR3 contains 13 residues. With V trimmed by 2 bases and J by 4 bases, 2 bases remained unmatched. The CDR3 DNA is TGTGCCAGCAGTTTAAGCAGGGGGTACGAGCAGTACTTC. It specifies CASSLSRGYEQYF.

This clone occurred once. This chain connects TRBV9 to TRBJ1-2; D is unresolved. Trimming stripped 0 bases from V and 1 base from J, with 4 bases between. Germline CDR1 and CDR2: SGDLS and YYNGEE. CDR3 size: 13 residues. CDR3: CASSVARNYGYTF. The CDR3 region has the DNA TGTGCCAGCAGCGTAGCCCGTAACTATGGCTACACCTTC.

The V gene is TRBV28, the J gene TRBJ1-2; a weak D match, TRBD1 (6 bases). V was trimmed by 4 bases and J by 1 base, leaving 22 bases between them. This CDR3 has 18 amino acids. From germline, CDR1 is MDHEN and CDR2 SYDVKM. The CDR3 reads CASSSTFTRRGLNYGYTF. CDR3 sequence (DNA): TGTGCCAGCAGTTCGACCTTTACCCGTCGGGGGCTTAACTATGGCTACACCTTC.

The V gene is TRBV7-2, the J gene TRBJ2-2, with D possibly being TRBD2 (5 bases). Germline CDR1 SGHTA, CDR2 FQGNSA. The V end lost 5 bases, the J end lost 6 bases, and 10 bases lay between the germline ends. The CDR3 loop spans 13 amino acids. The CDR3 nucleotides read TGTGCCAGCAGCGAGGTCGGGGCCGGGGAGCTGTTTTTT. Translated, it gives CASSEVGAGELFF.

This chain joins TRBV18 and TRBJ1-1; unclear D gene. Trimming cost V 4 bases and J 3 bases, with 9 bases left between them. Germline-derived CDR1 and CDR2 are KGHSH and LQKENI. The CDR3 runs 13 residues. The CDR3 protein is CASSRIRDTEAFF. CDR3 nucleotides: TGTGCCAGCTCACGCATTAGGGACACTGAAGCTTTCTTT. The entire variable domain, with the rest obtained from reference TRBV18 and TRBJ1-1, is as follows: NAGVMQNPRHLVRRRGQEARLRCSPMKGHSHVYWYRQLPEEGLKFMVYLQKENIIDESGMPKERFSAEFPKEGPSILRIQQVVRGDSAAYFCASSRIRDTEAFFGQGTRLTVV.

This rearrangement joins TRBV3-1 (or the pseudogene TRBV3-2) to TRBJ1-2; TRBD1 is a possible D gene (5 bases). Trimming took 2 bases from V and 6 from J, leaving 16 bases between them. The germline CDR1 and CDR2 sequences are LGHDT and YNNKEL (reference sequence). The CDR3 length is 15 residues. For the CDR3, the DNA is TGTGCCAGCAGCCAACCCCTGGGGGGTATACATGGCTACACCTTC. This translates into CASSQPLGGIHGYTF.

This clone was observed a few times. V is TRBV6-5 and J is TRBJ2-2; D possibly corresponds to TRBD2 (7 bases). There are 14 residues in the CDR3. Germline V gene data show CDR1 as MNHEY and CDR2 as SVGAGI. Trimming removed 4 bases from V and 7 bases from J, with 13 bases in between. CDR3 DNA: TGTGCCAGCAGTTCAGGGGAGGGGGTCGGGGAGCTGTTTTTT. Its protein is CASSSGEGVGELFF.

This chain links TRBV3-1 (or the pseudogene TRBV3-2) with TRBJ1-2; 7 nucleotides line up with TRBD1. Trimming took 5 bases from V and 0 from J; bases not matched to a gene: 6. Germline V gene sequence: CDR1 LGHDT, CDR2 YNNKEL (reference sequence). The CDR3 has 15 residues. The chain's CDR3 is CASSYSGTANYGYTF. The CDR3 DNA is TGTGCCAGCAGCTACTCCGGGACAGCTAACTATGGCTACACCTTC.

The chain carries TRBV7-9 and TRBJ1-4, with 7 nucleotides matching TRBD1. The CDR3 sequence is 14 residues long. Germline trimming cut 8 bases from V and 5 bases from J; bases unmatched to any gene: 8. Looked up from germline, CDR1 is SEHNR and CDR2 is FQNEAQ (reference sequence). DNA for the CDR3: TGTGCCAGCCTACCGGGACAGTTCAATGAAAAACTGTTTTTT. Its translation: CASLPGQFNEKLFF.

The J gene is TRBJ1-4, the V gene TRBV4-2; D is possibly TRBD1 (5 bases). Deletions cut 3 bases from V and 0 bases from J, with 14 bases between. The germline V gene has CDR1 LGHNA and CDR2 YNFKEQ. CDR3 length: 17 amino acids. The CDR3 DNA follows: TGTGCCAGCAGCCACGGGGGAGGAGGTGCAACTAATGAAAAACTGTTTTTT. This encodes CASSHGGGGATNEKLFF.

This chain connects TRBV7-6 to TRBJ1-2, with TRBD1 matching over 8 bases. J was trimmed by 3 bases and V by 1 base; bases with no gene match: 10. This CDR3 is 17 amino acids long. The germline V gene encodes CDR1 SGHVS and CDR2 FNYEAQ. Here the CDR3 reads CASSLDLPGGAYYGYTF. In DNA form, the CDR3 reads TGTGCCAGCAGCTTAGATCTTCCAGGGGGCGCTTACTATGGCTACACCTTC.

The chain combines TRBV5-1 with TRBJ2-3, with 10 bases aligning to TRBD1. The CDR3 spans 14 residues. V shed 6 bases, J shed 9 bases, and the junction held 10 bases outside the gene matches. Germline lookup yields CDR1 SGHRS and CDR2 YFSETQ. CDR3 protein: CASTLTRDRGTQYF. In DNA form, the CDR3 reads TGCGCCAGCACCCTAACCCGGGACAGGGGCACGCAGTATTTT.

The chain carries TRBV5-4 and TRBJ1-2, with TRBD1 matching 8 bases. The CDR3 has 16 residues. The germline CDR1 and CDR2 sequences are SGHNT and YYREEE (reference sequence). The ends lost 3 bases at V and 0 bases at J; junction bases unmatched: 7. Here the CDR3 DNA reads TGTGCCAGCAGCTCGGGACAGGTGGGCCCTAACTATGGCTACACCTTC. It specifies CASSSGQVGPNYGYTF.

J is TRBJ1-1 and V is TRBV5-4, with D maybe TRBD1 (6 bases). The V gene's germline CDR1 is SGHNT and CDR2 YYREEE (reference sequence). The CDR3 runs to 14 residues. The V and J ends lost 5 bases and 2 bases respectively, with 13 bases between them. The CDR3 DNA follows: TGTGCCAGCAGACCAGGACAGCTAAACACTGAAGCTTTCTTT. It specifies CASRPGQLNTEAFF.

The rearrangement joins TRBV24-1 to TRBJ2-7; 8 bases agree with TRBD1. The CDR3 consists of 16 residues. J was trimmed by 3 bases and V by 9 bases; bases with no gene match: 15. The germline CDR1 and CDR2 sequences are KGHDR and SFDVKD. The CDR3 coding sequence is TGTGCCACCCCAGGGGGCGGTGGTGCCGCACTCTACGAGCAGTACGTC. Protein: CATPGGGGAALYEQYV.

Written as DNA, the CDR3 is TGTGCCAGCAGCACTCGACAGGGAGACACTGAAGCTTTCTTT. This translates into CASSTRQGDTEAFF. V is TRBV7-9 and J is TRBJ1-1; 7 nucleotides line up with TRBD1. The CDR3 spans 14 residues. Germline loops: CDR1 SEHNR, CDR2 FQNEAQ (reference sequence). With V trimmed by 5 bases and J by 3 bases, 6 bases remained unmatched.

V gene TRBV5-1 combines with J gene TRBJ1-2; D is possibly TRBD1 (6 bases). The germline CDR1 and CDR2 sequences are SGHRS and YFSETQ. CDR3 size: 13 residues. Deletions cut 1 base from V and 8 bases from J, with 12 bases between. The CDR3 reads CASSLTGHRGYTF. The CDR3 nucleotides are TGCGCCAGCAGCTTGACAGGGCACAGGGGCTACACCTTC. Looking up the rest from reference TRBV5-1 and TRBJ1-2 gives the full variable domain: KAGVTQTPRYLIKTRGQQVTLSCSPISGHRSVSWYQQTPGQGLQFLFEYFSETQRNKGNFPGRFSGRQFSNSRSEMNVSTLELGDSALYLCASSLTGHRGYTFGSGTRLTVV.

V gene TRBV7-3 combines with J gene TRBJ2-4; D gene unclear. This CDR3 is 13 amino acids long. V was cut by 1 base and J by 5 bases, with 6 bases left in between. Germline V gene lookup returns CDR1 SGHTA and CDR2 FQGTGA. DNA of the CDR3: TGTGCCAGCAGCTTAAGTGCCGAAAACATTCAGTACTTC. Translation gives CASSLSAENIQYF.

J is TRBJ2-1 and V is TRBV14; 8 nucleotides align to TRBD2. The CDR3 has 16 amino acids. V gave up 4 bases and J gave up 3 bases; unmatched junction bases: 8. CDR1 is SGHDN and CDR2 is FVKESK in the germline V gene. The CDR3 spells CASSPRLAIFYNEQFF. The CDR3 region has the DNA TGTGCCAGCAGCCCCCGACTAGCGATCTTCTACAATGAGCAGTTCTTC.

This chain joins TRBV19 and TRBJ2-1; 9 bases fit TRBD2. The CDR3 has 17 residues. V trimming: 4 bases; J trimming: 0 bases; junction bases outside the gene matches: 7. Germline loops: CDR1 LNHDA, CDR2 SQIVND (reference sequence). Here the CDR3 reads CASSRDPAGGSYNEQFF. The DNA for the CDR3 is TGTGCCAGTAGTAGAGACCCAGCGGGGGGCTCCTACAATGAGCAGTTCTTC.